This T cell receptor beta chain was retrieved from a study of cytomegalovirus exposure and HLA in healthy donors. The CDR3 totals 12 residues. V lost 1 base to trimming and J lost 4 bases, with 4 bases between them. Germline-derived CDR1 and CDR2 are LNHDA and SQIVND (reference sequence). The protocol was immunoSEQ multiplex PCR, while the TCRdb copy is restricted to in-frame clones and leaves out a portion. The sample contains 150,000 to 250,000 clones, 84% of which appear only once. The chain joins TRBV19 to TRBJ2-5; D is unclear. Sequenced: PBMCs. The source of this sequence is a woman aged 30 to 39 in good health and CMV-seropositive. This chain's CDR3 is CASSIAPETQYF. CDR3 coding DNA: TGTGCCAGTAGTATAGCTCCAGAGACCCAGTACTTC.